A single sample is the source of the 2 T cell receptor beta chains below, sequenced in a study of technical replicates of blood from a few donors. Data came from immunoSEQ multiplex PCR; TCRdb stores just in-frame clones and leaves some out. The table shows about 75,000 clones, with 95% to 98% occurring only once. The material sequenced was T cells isolated from PBMCs. The receptor source for this set is a human donor in good health.

The V call is TRBV6-5, the J call TRBJ1-1; D is unresolved. CDR1 is MNHEY and CDR2 is SVGAGI in the germline V gene. The V and J ends lost 0 bases and 2 bases respectively, with 10 bases between them. This CDR3 has 15 amino acids. CDR3 region: CASSYSRQVNTEAFF. The DNA of the CDR3 is TGTGCCAGCAGTTACTCGAGACAAGTCAACACTGAAGCTTTCTTT.

V is TRBV27 and J is TRBJ2-3; a possible D gene is TRBD1 (6 bases). The V gene's germline CDR1 is MNHEY and CDR2 SMNVEV (reference sequence). The length of the CDR3 is 12 residues. V was pared by 7 bases and J by 1 base, with 6 bases between. The CDR3 sequence is CASNRGTDTQYF. Here the CDR3 DNA reads TGTGCCAGCAACAGGGGCACAGATACGCAGTATTTT.